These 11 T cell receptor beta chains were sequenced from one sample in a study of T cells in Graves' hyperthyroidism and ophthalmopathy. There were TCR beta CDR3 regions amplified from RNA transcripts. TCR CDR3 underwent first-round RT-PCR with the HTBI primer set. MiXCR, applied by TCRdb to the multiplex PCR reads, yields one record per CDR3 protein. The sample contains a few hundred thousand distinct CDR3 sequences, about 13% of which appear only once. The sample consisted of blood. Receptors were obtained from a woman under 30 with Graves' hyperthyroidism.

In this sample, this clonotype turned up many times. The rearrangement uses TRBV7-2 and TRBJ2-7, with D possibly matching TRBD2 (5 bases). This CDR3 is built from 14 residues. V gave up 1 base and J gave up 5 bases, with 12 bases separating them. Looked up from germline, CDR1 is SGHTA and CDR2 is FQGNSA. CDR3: CASSLVPGSNEQYF. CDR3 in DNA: TGTGCCAGCAGCTTAGTTCCGGGATCCAACGAGCAGTACTTC.

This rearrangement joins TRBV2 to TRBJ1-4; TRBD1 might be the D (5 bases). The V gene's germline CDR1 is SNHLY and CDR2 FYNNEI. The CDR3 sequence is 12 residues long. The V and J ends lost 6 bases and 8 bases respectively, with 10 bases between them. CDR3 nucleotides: TGTGCCAGCAGGGACATAAGCGAAAAACTGTTTTTT. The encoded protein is CASRDISEKLFF.

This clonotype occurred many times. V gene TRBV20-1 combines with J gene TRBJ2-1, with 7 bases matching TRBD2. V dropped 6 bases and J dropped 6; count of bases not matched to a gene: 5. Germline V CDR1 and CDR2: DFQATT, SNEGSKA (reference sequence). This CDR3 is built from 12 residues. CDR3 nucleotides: TGCAGTGCCACCAGGACTAGCAATGAGCAGTTCTTC. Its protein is CSATRTSNEQFF.

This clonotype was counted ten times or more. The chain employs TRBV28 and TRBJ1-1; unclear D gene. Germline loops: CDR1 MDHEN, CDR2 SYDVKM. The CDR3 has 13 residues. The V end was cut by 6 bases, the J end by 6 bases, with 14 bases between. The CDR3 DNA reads TGTGCCAGCAGACTTTCGCCTGGGGCTGAAGCTTTCTTT. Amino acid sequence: CASRLSPGAEAFF. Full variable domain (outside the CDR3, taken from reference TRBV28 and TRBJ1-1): DVKVTQSSRYLVKRTGEKVFLECVQDMDHENMFWYRQDPGLGLRLIYFSYDVKMKEKGDIPEGYSVSREKKERFSLILESASTNQTSMYLCASRLSPGAEAFFGQGTRLTVV.

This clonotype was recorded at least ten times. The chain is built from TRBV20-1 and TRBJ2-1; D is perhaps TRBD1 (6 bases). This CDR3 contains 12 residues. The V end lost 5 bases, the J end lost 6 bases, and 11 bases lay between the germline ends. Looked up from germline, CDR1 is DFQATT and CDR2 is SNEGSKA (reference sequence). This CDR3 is CSALTGFNEQFF. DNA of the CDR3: TGCAGTGCTCTTACAGGGTTCAATGAGCAGTTCTTC.

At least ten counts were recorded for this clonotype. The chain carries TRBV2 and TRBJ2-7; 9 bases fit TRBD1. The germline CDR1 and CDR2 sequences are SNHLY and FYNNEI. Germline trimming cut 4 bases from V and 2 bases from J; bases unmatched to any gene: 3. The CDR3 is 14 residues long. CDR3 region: CASSVRQGAYEQYF. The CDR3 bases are TGTGCCAGCAGTGTCCGACAGGGGGCCTACGAGCAGTACTTC.

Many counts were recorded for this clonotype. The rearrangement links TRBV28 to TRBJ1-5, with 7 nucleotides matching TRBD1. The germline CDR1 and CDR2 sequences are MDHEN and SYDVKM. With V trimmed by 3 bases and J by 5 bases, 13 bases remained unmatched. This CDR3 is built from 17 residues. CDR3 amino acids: CASSLRQLQGIDQPQHF. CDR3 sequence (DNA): TGTGCCAGCAGTTTGCGGCAGTTACAGGGGATAGATCAGCCCCAGCATTTT.

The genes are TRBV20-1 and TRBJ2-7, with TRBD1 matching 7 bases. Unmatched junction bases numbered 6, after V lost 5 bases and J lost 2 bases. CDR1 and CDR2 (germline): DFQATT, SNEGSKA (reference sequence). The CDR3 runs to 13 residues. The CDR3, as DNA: TGCAGTGCTGTAGACAGGGCTACCTACGAGCAGTACTTC. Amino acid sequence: CSAVDRATYEQYF.

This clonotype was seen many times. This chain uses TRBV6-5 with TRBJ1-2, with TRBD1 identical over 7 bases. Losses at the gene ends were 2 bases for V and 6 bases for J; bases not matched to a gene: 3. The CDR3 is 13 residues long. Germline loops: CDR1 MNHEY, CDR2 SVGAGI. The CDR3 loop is CASSYHRGDGYTF. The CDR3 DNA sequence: TGTGCCAGCAGTTACCACAGGGGCGATGGCTACACCTTC.

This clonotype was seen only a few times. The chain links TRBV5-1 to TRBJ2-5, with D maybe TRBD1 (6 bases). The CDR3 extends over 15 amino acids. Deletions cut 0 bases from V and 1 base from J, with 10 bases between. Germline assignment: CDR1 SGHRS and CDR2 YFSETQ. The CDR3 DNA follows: TGCGCCAGCAGCTTGGTTCCAGGGGCCCAAGAGACCCAGTACTTC. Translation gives CASSLVPGAQETQYF.

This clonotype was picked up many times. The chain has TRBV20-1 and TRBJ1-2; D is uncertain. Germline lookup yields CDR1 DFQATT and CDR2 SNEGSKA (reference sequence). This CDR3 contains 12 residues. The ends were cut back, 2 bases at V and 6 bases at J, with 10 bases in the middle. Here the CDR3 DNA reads TGCAGTGCTAGACATTCCCGGGATGGCTACACCTTC. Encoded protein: CSARHSRDGYTF.